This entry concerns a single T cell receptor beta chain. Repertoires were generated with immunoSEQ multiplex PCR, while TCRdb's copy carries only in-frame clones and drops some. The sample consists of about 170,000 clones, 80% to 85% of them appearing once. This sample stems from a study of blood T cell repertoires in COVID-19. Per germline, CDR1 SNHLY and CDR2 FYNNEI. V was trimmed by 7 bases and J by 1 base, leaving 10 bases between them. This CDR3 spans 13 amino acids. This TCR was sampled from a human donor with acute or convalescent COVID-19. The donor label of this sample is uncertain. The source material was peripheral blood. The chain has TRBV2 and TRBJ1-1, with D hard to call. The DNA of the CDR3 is TGTGCCAGCACATCACAGAGGAACACTGAAGCTTTCTTT. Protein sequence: CASTSQRNTEAFF.